This T cell receptor (beta chain) emerged from a study of blood T cells in healthy people across ages. Study-level information: Per two T cells, template switching captured roughly one barcoded beta molecule. Regarding the study as a whole: Per million T cells, the diversity of TCR beta decreased roughly linearly as age advanced.

Germline CDR1 and CDR2: DFQATT and SNEGSKA (reference sequence). The CDR3 runs 12 residues. Trimming removed 0 bases from V and 6 bases from J, with 7 bases in between. This clonotype was seen at least ten times. Its specificity is not known. Primed by a sample-barcoded 5' primer and a J-beta primer mix, a second PCR proceeded for roughly 6 to 12 cycles. TCRdb called the 5' RACE reads again in MiXCR, with one record for every CDR3 protein. This sample carries roughly 680,000 distinct CDR3 sequences, over 40% of them seen once, and the ten largest clones take 13%. Each sample had at least 6 million PBMCs isolated. Each sample yielded at least 6 micrograms of PBMC total RNA.

The rearrangement joins TRBV20-1 to TRBJ2-3; no clear D gene. Sequencing was carried out using blood. The clonotype originates from a woman older than 75 in good health. As DNA, the CDR3 is TGCAGTGCTAGAGATCGGTGGGATACGCAGTATTTT. Protein: CSARDRWDTQYF.